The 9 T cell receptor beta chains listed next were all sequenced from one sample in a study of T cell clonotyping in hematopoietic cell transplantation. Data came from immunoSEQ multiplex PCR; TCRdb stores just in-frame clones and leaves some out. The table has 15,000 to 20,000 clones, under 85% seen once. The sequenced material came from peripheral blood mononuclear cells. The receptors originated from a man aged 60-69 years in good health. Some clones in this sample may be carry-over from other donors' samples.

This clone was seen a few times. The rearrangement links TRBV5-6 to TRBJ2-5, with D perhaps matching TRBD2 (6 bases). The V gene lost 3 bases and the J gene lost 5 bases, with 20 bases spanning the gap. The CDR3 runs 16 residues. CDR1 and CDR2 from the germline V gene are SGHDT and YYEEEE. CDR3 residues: CASSWGPFPGGETQYF. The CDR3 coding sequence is TGTGCCAGCAGCTGGGGACCCTTCCCTGGGGGGGAGACCCAGTACTTC.

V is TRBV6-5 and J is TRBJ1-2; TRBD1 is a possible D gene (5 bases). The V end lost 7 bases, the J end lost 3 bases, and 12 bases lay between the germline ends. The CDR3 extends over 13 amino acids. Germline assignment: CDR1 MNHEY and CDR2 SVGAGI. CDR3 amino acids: CASIGRVDYGYTF. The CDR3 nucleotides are TGTGCCAGCATAGGCAGGGTGGACTATGGCTACACCTTC.

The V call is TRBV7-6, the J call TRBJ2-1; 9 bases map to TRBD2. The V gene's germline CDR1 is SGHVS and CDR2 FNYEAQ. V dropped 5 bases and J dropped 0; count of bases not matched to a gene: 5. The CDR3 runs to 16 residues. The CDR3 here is CASSPSGRLSYNEQFF. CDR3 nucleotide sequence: TGTGCCAGCAGCCCCAGCGGGAGGCTCTCCTACAATGAGCAGTTCTTC.

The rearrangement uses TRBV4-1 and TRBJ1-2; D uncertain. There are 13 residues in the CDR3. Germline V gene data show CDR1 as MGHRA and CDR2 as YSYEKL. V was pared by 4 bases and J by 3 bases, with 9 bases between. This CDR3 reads CASSRVMDYGYTF. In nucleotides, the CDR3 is TGCGCCAGCAGCCGGGTGATGGACTATGGCTACACCTTC.

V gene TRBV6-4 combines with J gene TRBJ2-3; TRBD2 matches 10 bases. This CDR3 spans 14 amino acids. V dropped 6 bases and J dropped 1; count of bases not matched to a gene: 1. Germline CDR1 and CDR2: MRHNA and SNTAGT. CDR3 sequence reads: CASSLAGGTDTQYF. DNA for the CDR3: TGTGCCAGCAGCCTAGCGGGGGGCACAGATACGCAGTATTTT.

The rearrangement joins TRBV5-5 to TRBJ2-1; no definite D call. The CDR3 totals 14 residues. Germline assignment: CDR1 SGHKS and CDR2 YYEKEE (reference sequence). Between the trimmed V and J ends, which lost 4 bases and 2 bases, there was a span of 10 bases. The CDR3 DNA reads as TGTGCCAGCAGCCCTCGCTCCCCCTACAATGAGCAGTTCTTC. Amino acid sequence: CASSPRSPYNEQFF. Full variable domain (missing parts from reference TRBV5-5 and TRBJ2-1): DAGVTQSPTHLIKTRGQQVTLRCSPISGHKSVSWYQQVLGQGPQFIFQYYEKEERGRGNFPDRFSARQFPNYSSELNVNALLLGDSALYLCASSPRSPYNEQFFGPGTRLTVL.

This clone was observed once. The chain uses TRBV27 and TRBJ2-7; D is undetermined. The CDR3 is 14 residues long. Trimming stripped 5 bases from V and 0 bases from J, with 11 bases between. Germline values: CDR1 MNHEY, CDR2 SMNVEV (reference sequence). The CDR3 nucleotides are TGTGCCAGCAGTACAGTCCCGGTCTCCTACGAGCAGTACTTC. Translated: CASSTVPVSYEQYF.

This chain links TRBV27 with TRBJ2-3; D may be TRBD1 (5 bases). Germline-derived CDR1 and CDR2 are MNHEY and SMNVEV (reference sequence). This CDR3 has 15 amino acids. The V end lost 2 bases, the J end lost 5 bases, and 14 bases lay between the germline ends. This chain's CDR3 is CASSLVRAWQDTQYF. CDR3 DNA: TGTGCCAGCAGTTTAGTCAGGGCATGGCAAGATACGCAGTATTTT.

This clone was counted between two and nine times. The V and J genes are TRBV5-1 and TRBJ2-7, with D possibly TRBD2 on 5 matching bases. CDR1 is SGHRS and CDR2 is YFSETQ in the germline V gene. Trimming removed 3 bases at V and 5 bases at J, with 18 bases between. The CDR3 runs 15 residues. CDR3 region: CASSSSGGGWNEQYF. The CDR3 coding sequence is TGCGCCAGCAGCTCGTCAGGAGGCGGGTGGAACGAGCAGTACTTC.